The 30 T cell receptor beta chains below were found in one sample sequenced in a study of CD8+CD57+ T cells in acquired aplastic anemia. Genomic DNA, the template, was used for profiling of the TCR beta VDJ and CDR3. From the reads, TCRdb called clonotypes with MiXCR, one entry per CDR3 protein. This table holds under 250,000 distinct CDR3 sequences, 30% to 40% found once. The material sequenced was sorted CD4+, CD8+, or CD8+CD57+ T cells (not recorded which) from PBMCs. The receptors stem from a human donor in good health, serving as a control.

This clonotype was observed at least ten times. The chain is built from TRBV11-2 and TRBJ2-1; 9 positions match TRBD2. CDR1 is SGHAT and CDR2 is FQNNGV in the germline V gene. This CDR3 is 15 amino acids long. Trimming took 5 bases from V and 9 from J; bases not matched to a gene: 11. The CDR3 DNA is TGTGCCAGCAGCAAGGGGCGGGAGGGTTCGCTTGAGCAGTTCTTC. It specifies CASSKGREGSLEQFF.

The genes are TRBV6-1 and TRBJ1-1; D is unresolved. CDR3 size: 13 residues. Germline-derived CDR1 and CDR2 are MNHNS and SASEGT. Between the trimmed V and J ends, which lost 4 bases and 4 bases, there was a span of 10 bases. The CDR3 spells CASSGQPGTEAFF. The CDR3 nucleotides are TGTGCCAGCAGTGGACAACCGGGCACTGAAGCTTTCTTT.

Ten or more counts support this clonotype. The rearrangement uses TRBV12-3 or TRBV12-4 and TRBJ1-2; D uncertain. The V and J ends lost 5 bases and 4 bases respectively, with 8 bases between them. This CDR3 has 12 amino acids. CDR3 protein: CASSLFTYGYTF. The CDR3 DNA reads as TGTGCCAGCAGTCTCTTCACCTATGGCTACACCTTC.

This clonotype has more than one count but fewer than ten. V is TRBV5-4 and J is TRBJ1-1, with a tentative D call TRBD1 (6 bases). CDR3 size: 15 residues. The V gene's germline CDR1 is SGHNT and CDR2 YYREEE (reference sequence). Trimming took 1 base from V and 1 from J, leaving 11 bases between them. The CDR3 here is CASSLFDRRNTEAFF. The CDR3 DNA sequence: TGTGCCAGCAGCTTGTTCGACAGGAGGAACACTGAAGCTTTCTTT.

The sample holds one count of this clonotype. No conserved phenylalanine or tryptophan is present at the end of the CDR3, so a read error is the likely explanation. It is unclear where the CDR3 begins or ends on the DNA, so no DNA is shown, and the CDR3 is as TCRdb lists it. The rearrangement links TRBV12-3 or TRBV12-4 to TRBJ2-5; TRBD1, the table's D call, lacks a check against the DNA. The CDR3 is 8 amino acids long, termini counted. The CDR3 is CASSPGRS.

This clonotype was detected only a few times. The genes are TRBV15 and TRBJ2-7; D perhaps matches TRBD1 (6 bases). Germline CDR1 reads LNHNV; CDR2 reads YYDKDF (reference sequence). The CDR3 runs 14 residues. Trimming took 0 bases from V and 4 from J, leaving 10 bases between them. The CDR3 loop is CATSRDGGRYEQYF. In DNA, the CDR3 is TGTGCCACCAGCAGAGATGGGGGCCGATACGAGCAGTACTTC. Supplemented by reference TRBV15 and TRBJ2-7, the full variable domain reads DAMVIQNPRYQVTQFGKPVTLSCSQTLNHNVMYWYQQKSSQAPKLLFHYYDKDFNNEADTPDNFQSRRPNTSFCFLDIRSPGLGDTAMYLCATSRDGGRYEQYFGPGTRLTVT.

This clonotype showed up many times. This rearrangement joins TRBV20-1 to TRBJ1-2; D is undetermined. This CDR3 is built from 14 residues. Trimming took off 5 bases at V and 2 bases at J, with 15 bases between the two ends. Looked up from germline, CDR1 is DFQATT and CDR2 is SNEGSKA (reference sequence). The CDR3 DNA follows: TGCAGTGCTTCGGACCGGACCCGAAACTATGGCTACACCTTC. Its protein product is CSASDRTRNYGYTF.

This clonotype was seen at least ten times. V is TRBV10-1 and J is TRBJ1-1; D unresolved. The CDR3 consists of 13 residues. The ends were cut back, 6 bases at V and 1 base at J, with 9 bases in the middle. Germline CDR1 and CDR2: WNHNN and SYGVQD (reference sequence). CDR3 sequence reads: CASRTSPNTEAFF. In nucleotides, the CDR3 is TGCGCCAGCAGGACCTCACCGAACACTGAAGCTTTCTTT.

Only a few counts were recorded for this clonotype. This may be a read error: a much more frequent sequence differs by one nucleotide. V gene TRBV19 combines with J gene TRBJ2-3; the D is unclear. With 3 bases removed from V and 4 bases from J, the gap between germline ends came to 11 bases. This CDR3 spans 14 amino acids. CDR1 is LNHDA, CDR2 SQIVND, per germline (reference sequence). This CDR3 reads CASSIAGASDTQYF. The CDR3 coding sequence is TGTGCCAGTAGTATTGCCGGTGCCTCAGATACGCAGTATTTT.

With regard to this clonotype: An end of the junction differs from the germline gene, which may be a read error. The chain links TRBV6-1 to TRBJ1-3; TRBD1 matches 7 bases. Germline V lookup: CDR1 MNHNS, CDR2 SASEGT. The CDR3 has 12 amino acids. The CDR3 protein is CASSEQQGTTYF. CDR3 in DNA: TGTGCCAGCAGTGAACAACAGGGGACCACATATTTT.

The chain has TRBV6-1 and TRBJ1-2, with a possible D match to TRBD1 (5 bases). The CDR3 runs 15 residues. Germline V CDR1 and CDR2: MNHNS, SASEGT. V lost 6 bases to trimming and J lost 2 bases, with 16 bases between them. This CDR3 is CASRLGLPANYGYTF. The CDR3 DNA reads as TGTGCCAGCAGGTTGGGACTACCTGCCAACTATGGCTACACCTTC.

On this clonotype itself: A junction boundary mismatches the germline segment, possibly from a read error. This sequence joins TRBV7-7 and TRBJ1-2; TRBD1 matches at 9 bases. The CDR3 length is 15 residues. Germline assignment: CDR1 SSHAT and CDR2 FNYEAQ (reference sequence). The CDR3 nucleotides are TGTGCTAGCAGCCTCCACAGGGGGCAAAACTATGGCTACACCTTC. Residues: CASSLHRGQNYGYTF.

This clonotype was detected many times. The J gene is TRBJ1-1, the V gene TRBV19; possible D gene TRBD1, 5 bases. Between the trimmed V and J ends, which lost 8 bases and 4 bases, there was a span of 20 bases. The V gene's germline CDR1 is LNHDA and CDR2 SQIVND (reference sequence). This CDR3 has 15 residues. CDR3 protein: CASGFTNRGPTEAFF. CDR3 nucleotide sequence: TGTGCCAGTGGTTTTACGAATCGGGGCCCCACTGAAGCTTTCTTT.

This clonotype appeared a single time. The junction and the germline gene differ at one end; a read error may be behind it. The chain carries TRBV12-3 or TRBV12-4 and TRBJ1-5; D call uncertain. The CDR3 is 14 residues long. Here the CDR3 DNA reads TGTGCCAACAGTTTCAAAGGGTTGGATCAGCCCCAGCATTTT. Translation: CANSFKGLDQPQHF.

At least ten counts were recorded for this clonotype. V is TRBV24-1 and J is TRBJ1-1; TRBD1 matches at 9 bases. CDR3 length: 16 residues. From germline, CDR1 is KGHDR and CDR2 SFDVKD. Losses at the gene ends were 2 bases for V and 4 bases for J; bases not matched to a gene: 7. The CDR3 nucleotides are TGTGCCACCAGTGATTCCCCGACAGGGGGGGGCACTGAAGCTTTCTTT. Translating it yields CATSDSPTGGGTEAFF.

This clonotype was observed at least ten times. The chain couples TRBV5-1 to TRBJ1-1; possibly TRBD1 for D (5 bases). Trimming took off 2 bases at V and 2 bases at J, with 7 bases between the two ends. The CDR3 is 13 amino acids. In germline, CDR1 is SGHRS, CDR2 YFSETQ. The CDR3 is CASSLGANTEAFF. The DNA of the CDR3 is TGCGCCAGCAGCTTAGGGGCTAACACTGAAGCTTTCTTT.

The chain employs TRBV7-6 and TRBJ2-7, with 10 bases aligning to TRBD2. Trimming took 5 bases from V and 2 from J; bases not matched to a gene: 9. Looked up from germline, CDR1 is SGHVS and CDR2 is FNYEAQ. The CDR3 runs 16 residues. As DNA, the CDR3 is TGTGCCAGCAGCCCAAGGACTAGCGGTCCCACCTACGAGCAGTACTTC. Translation: CASSPRTSGPTYEQYF.

This clonotype was seen repeatedly, ten times or more. The chain uses TRBV6-1 and TRBJ1-6; TRBD1 might be the D (5 bases). This CDR3 region has 13 residues. V dropped 10 bases and J dropped 8 bases, with 15 bases sitting between them. The germline gives CDR1 MNHNS, CDR2 SASEGT. As DNA, the CDR3 is TGTGCCACCTCCAGGGTCCGGGATTCACCCCTCCACTTT. Translation: CATSRVRDSPLHF.

The J gene is TRBJ2-3, the V gene TRBV3-1, with D maybe TRBD2 (5 bases). The CDR3 length is 11 residues. V was cut by 8 bases and J by 5 bases, with 8 bases left in between. CDR1 is LGHDT and CDR2 is YNNKEL in the germline V gene (reference sequence). CDR3 protein: CASGRGDTQYF. CDR3 nucleotides: TGTGCCAGCGGGAGAGGAGATACGCAGTATTTT.

In this sample, this clonotype turned up a few times. The rearrangement uses TRBV29-1 and TRBJ2-1; tentatively, D is TRBD1 (6 bases). The germline V gene has CDR1 SQVTM and CDR2 ANQGSEA. The CDR3 extends over 13 amino acids. V was shortened by 7 bases and J by 9 bases, with 19 bases between the two germline ends. In nucleotides, the CDR3 is TGCAGCGGACGATCTTGGGGGCAGAGTGAGCAGTTCTTC. It yields the protein CSGRSWGQSEQFF.

The rearrangement links TRBV20-1 to TRBJ2-1, with a possible D match to TRBD2 (7 bases). Deletions cut 6 bases from V and 5 bases from J, with 20 bases between. This CDR3 is built from 15 residues. From germline, CDR1 is DFQATT and CDR2 SNEGSKA (reference sequence). CDR3 DNA sequence: TGCAGTGCCAGGGGCGGGACTACGTCGCACAATGAGCAGTTCTTC. It translates to CSARGGTTSHNEQFF.

For this clonotype: A clone one base away is much larger, so this may be a read error. CDR3 sequence: CACSFGGGHNEQFF. In DNA, the CDR3 is TGTGCCTGCAGCTTTGGCGGGGGGCACAATGAGCAGTTCTTC. The chain recombines TRBV7-3 with TRBJ2-1; 8 bases are shared with TRBD2. The germline CDR1 and CDR2 sequences are SGHTA and FQGTGA. This CDR3 has 14 residues.

This clonotype qualifies as medium-sized. The chain links TRBV9 to TRBJ1-2; 9 bases map to TRBD1. The J segment lost 4 bases and the V segment lost 4 bases, leaving 5 bases of the junction unmatched. CDR1 and CDR2 (germline): SGDLS, YYNGEE. CDR3 length equals 14 residues. CDR3 nucleotides: TGTGCCAGCAGCCCGGGACAGGGAGGCTATGGCTACACCTTC. It codes for CASSPGQGGYGYTF.

This clonotype was counted many times. The CDR3 nucleotides read TGTGCCAGCAGCCAAAGGACAGGGGCTCTCCAAGAGACCCAGTACTTC. Translation gives CASSQRTGALQETQYF. The chain uses TRBV7-9 and TRBJ2-5; TRBD1 matches 9 bases. With V trimmed by 5 bases and J by 1 base, 8 bases remained unmatched. CDR3 length equals 16 residues. CDR1 is SEHNR, CDR2 FQNEAQ, per germline (reference sequence).

This clonotype was recorded a few times. V and J are TRBV12-3 or TRBV12-4 and TRBJ2-5; 7 bases align to TRBD1. The CDR3 contains 14 residues. V was clipped by 5 bases and J by 3 bases; unmatched bases: 6. The CDR3 here is CASSKLGTEETQYF. The CDR3 region has the DNA TGTGCCAGCAGTAAACTAGGGACAGAAGAGACCCAGTACTTC.

V gene TRBV14 combines with J gene TRBJ2-3; 11 nucleotides match TRBD1. Germline V CDR1 and CDR2: SGHDN, FVKESK. The CDR3 spans 16 residues. V was pared by 4 bases and J by 4 bases, with 7 bases of the junction left unmatched. CDR3 residues: CASSPPMGQGADTQYF. The CDR3 region has the DNA TGTGCCAGCAGCCCTCCAATGGGACAGGGGGCAGATACGCAGTATTTT.

The gene calls are TRBV15 and TRBJ2-1, with 9 bases identical to TRBD2. V gave up 2 bases and J gave up 10 bases; unmatched junction bases: 3. The CDR3 is made up of 13 amino acids. Germline V gene sequence: CDR1 LNHNV, CDR2 YYDKDF (reference sequence). CDR3 DNA: TGTGCCACCAGCAGATTCCTAGCGGGGGAGCAGTTCTTC. Its protein product is CATSRFLAGEQFF.

In this sample, this clonotype turned up many times. The rearrangement joins TRBV29-1 to TRBJ2-3; 9 bases agree with TRBD2. Trimming removed 6 bases from V and 4 bases from J; junction bases left unmatched: 11. The CDR3 contains 15 residues. CDR1 and CDR2 (germline): SQVTM, ANQGSEA. The CDR3: CSVRGREGRADTQYF. For the CDR3, the DNA is TGCAGCGTCCGAGGGCGGGAGGGCCGCGCAGATACGCAGTATTTT.

With regard to this clonotype: The junction shows a germline mismatch at one end, possibly a read error. The chain carries TRBV7-6 and TRBJ2-1; perhaps TRBD2 as D (6 bases). Germline values: CDR1 SGHVS, CDR2 FNYEAQ. The CDR3 contains 14 residues. The CDR3 region has the DNA TGTGCCATCAGCTTGACGGGGACTGGTGGTGAGCAGTTCTTC. The encoded protein is CAISLTGTGGEQFF.

This clonotype came up many times. J is TRBJ1-3 and V is TRBV14; no clear D gene. The V end was cut by 3 bases, the J end by 4 bases, with 7 bases between. This CDR3 spans 13 amino acids. Germline V gene lookup returns CDR1 SGHDN and CDR2 FVKESK. CDR3 loop: CASSQYPGNTIYF. The DNA for the CDR3 is TGTGCCAGCAGCCAGTATCCCGGAAACACCATATATTTT. Drawing the rest from reference TRBV14 and TRBJ1-3, the complete variable domain is EAGVTQFPSHSVIEKGQTVTLRCDPISGHDNLYWYRRVMGKEIKFLLHFVKESKQDESGMPNNRFLAERTGGTYSTLKVQPAELEDSGVYFCASSQYPGNTIYFGEGSWLTVV.